This record covers a single TCR beta chain. What it binds is not known. The CDR3 contains 15 residues. Trimming took 2 bases from V and 4 from J, leaving 12 bases between them. The germline V gene encodes CDR1 MNHEY and CDR2 SVGAGI. The data originate from a study of cytomegalovirus exposure and HLA in healthy donors. Background on the study: HLA-typed donors were the source of about 85 million unique TCRs, which an early data release held.

Whole-study findings and limits: Three CMV-associated chains proved CMV antigen-specific in vitro. Altogether, about 160 TCR beta chains were recorded as cytomegalovirus-associated. Among TCR beta chains of equal frequency, HLA-associated ones were more clonally expanded in a later analysis.

Vbeta (60) and Jbeta (13) primers were used in the PCR. The protocol was immunoSEQ multiplex PCR, while the TCRdb copy is restricted to in-frame clones and leaves out a portion. The data show over 150,000 clones, with approximately 78% seen just once and roughly 7.6% held by the top ten. The V and J genes are TRBV6-5 and TRBJ1-3; D perhaps matches TRBD1 (6 bases). This clonotype was sampled from a woman aged 30 to 39 in good health and CMV-seropositive. Source material: PBMCs. CDR3 amino acids: CASSYGPGQGNTIYF. The CDR3 DNA reads as TGTGCCAGCAGTTACGGTCCCGGACAGGGAAACACCATATATTTT.